A single sample gave rise to the 6 T cell receptor beta chains below, sequenced in a study of blood T cell repertoires in COVID-19. Measured with immunoSEQ multiplex PCR; TCRdb has only the in-frame clones, and not every one. Of some 200,000 clones in the sample, about 80% are singletons; the top ten hold approximately 2.5%. The specimen sequenced was peripheral blood. These receptors were taken from a woman in her sixties or seventies with acute or convalescent COVID-19.

The chain joins TRBV3-1 (or the pseudogene TRBV3-2) to TRBJ2-3; D is ambiguous. The V and J ends lost 1 base and 0 bases respectively, with 8 bases between them. This CDR3 is built from 15 residues. From germline, CDR1 is LGHDT and CDR2 YNNKEL (reference sequence). CDR3: CASSQVTTSTDTQYF. The DNA of the CDR3 is TGTGCCAGCAGCCAAGTTACTACTAGCACAGATACGCAGTATTTT.

This sequence joins TRBV18 and TRBJ1-1; D is unresolved. Germline loops: CDR1 KGHSH, CDR2 LQKENI. The CDR3 is 17 amino acids. Trimming stripped 3 bases from V and 1 base from J, with 18 bases between. CDR3 nucleotides: TGTGCCAGCTCACCTGTCTCTTCTGGCGGTCCGAACACTGAAGCTTTCTTT. This encodes CASSPVSSGGPNTEAFF.

The genes are TRBV4-3 and TRBJ1-4, with D possibly being TRBD1 (5 bases). The CDR3 totals 16 residues. V lost 0 bases, J lost 6 bases, and 14 bases lay in between. Germline V gene data show CDR1 as LGHNA and CDR2 as YSLEER. The CDR3 loop is CASSQDHGGEHEKLFF. The CDR3 region has the DNA TGCGCCAGCAGCCAAGATCATGGGGGGGAACATGAAAAACTGTTTTTT.

V gene TRBV7-2 combines with J gene TRBJ2-1, with 11 nucleotides matching TRBD1. Germline V gives CDR1 SGHTA, CDR2 FQGNSA. This CDR3 region has 16 residues. With 0 bases clipped from V and 4 bases from J, the junction kept 2 bases outside the gene matches. DNA for the CDR3: TGTGCCAGCAGCTTAGCGGGACAGGGGGGTTACAATGAGCAGTTCTTC. It encodes CASSLAGQGGYNEQFF.

The V gene is TRBV7-2, the J gene TRBJ2-3; the match to TRBD2 covers 8 bases. This CDR3 is built from 15 residues. The V gene's germline CDR1 is SGHTA and CDR2 FQGNSA. Unmatched junction bases numbered 5, after V lost 1 base and J lost 5 bases. The chain's CDR3 is CASSLDGGVGDTQYF. For the CDR3, the DNA is TGTGCCAGCAGCTTAGACGGGGGGGTGGGAGATACGCAGTATTTT.

In its sample, this clone was seen a few times. The chain carries TRBV20-1 and TRBJ2-2; D unresolved. The V end was cut by 6 bases, the J end by 5 bases, with 7 bases between. Germline V lookup: CDR1 DFQATT, CDR2 SNEGSKA (reference sequence). This CDR3 is built from 11 residues. CDR3: CSATNTGELFF. CDR3 bases: TGCAGTGCCACTAATACCGGGGAGCTGTTTTTT.